This T cell receptor beta chain was recorded in a study of blood T cell repertoires in COVID-19. The data were produced by immunoSEQ multiplex PCR, yet TCRdb's version contains in-frame clones alone and is incomplete. This sample has 150,000 or so clones, with 84% found just once. Germline V gene lookup returns CDR1 SGHAT and CDR2 FQNNGV. V was pared by 6 bases and J by 4 bases, with 7 bases between. The length of the CDR3 is 12 residues. The V gene is TRBV11-2, the J gene TRBJ2-1; no definite D call. This sequence originates from a human donor in a cohort sampled during active COVID-19. Sequencing input: peripheral blood. CDR3 residues: CASRPRYNEQFF. In nucleotides, the CDR3 is TGTGCCAGCAGGCCGCGATACAATGAGCAGTTCTTC.